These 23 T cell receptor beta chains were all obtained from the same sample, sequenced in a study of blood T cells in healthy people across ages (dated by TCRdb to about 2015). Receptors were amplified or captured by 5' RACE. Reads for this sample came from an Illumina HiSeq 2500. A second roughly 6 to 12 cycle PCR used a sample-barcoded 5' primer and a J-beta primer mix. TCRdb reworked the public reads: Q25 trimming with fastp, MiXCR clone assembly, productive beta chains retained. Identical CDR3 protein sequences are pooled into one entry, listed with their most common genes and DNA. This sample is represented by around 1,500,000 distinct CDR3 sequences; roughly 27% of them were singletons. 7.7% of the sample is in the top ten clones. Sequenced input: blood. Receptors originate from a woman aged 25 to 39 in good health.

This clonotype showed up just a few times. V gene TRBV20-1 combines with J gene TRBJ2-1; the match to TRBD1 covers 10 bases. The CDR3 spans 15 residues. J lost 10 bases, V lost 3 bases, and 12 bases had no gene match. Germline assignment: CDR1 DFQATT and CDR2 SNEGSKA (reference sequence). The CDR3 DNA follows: TGCAGTGCTAGTTTCCGGCCCCGGACAGGGGGAGAGCAGTTCTTC. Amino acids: CSASFRPRTGGEQFF.

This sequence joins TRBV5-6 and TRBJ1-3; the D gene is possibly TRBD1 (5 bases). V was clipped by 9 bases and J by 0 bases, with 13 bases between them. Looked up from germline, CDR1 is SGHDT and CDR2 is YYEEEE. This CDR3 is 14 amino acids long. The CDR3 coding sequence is TGTGCCACCTCCTTGGGGGTCTCTGGAAACACCATATATTTT. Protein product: CATSLGVSGNTIYF.

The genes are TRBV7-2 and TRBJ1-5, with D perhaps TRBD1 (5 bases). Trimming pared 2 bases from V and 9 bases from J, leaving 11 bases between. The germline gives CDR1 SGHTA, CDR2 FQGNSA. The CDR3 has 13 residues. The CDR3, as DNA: TGTGCCAGCAGCTTAAGACAGTCCGGGCCCCAGCATTTT. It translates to CASSLRQSGPQHF.

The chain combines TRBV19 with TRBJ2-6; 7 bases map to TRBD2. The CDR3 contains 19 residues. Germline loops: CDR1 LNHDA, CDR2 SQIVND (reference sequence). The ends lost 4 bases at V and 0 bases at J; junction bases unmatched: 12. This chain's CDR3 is CASSTLRIAGRSGANVLTF. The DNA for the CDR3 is TGTGCCAGTAGTACCCTGAGGATAGCGGGCCGCTCTGGGGCCAACGTCCTGACTTTC.

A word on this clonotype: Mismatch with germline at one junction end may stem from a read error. CDR3 coding DNA: TGTGTCAGCTCACTTGGGCCTCACAATGAGCAGTTCTTC. Its translation: CVSSLGPHNEQFF. The rearrangement uses TRBV18 and TRBJ2-1; D not certain. Germline values: CDR1 KGHSH, CDR2 LQKENI. The CDR3 totals 13 residues. Together with reference TRBV18 and TRBJ2-1, the CDR3 gives the full variable domain: NAGVMQNPRHLVRRRGQEARLRCSPMKGHSHVYWYRQLPEEGLKFMVYLQKENIIDESGMPKERFSAEFPKEGPSILRIQQVVRGDSAAYFCVSSLGPHNEQFFGPGTRLTVL.

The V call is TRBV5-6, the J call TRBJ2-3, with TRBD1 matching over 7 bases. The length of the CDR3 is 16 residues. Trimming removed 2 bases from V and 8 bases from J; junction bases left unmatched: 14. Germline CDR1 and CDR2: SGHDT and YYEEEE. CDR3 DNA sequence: TGTGCCAGCAGCTTTATAAAAACAGGGAACAGGGGTACGCAGTATTTT. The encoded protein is CASSFIKTGNRGTQYF.

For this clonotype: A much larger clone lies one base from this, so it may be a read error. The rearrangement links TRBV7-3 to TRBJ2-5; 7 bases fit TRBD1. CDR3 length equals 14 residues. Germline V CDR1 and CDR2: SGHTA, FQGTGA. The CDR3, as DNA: TGTGCCAGCGGCTTAATGACAGGGCAAGAGACCCAGTACTTC. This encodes CASGLMTGQETQYF. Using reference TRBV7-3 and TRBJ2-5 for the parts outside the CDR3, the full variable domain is GAGVSQTPSNKVTEKGKYVELRCDPISGHTALYWYRQSLGQGPEFLIYFQGTGAADDSGLPNDRFFAVRPEGSVSTLKIQRTERGDSAVYLCASGLMTGQETQYFGPGTRLLVL.

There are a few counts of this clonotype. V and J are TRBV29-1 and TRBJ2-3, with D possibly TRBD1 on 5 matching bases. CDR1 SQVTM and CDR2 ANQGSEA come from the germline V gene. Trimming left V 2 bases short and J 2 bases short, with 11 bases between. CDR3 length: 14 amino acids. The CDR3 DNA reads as TGCAGCGTTGAACAGGGCCTCCTCACAGATACGCAGTATTTT. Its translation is CSVEQGLLTDTQYF.

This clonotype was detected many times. CDR3 DNA: TGTGCCAGCAGTTTTAGGGTCCGCGAGCAGTACTTC. As protein: CASSFRVREQYF. The rearrangement uses TRBV12-3 or TRBV12-4 and TRBJ2-7; the D is unclear. This CDR3 comprises 12 residues. V was shortened by 3 bases and J by 6 bases, with 9 bases between the two germline ends.

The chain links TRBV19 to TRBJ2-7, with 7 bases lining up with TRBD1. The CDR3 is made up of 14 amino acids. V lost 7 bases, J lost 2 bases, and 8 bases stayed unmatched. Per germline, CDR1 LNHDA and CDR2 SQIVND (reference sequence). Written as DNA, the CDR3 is TGTGCCAGTAAGACAGGGAGCTTTCCCTACGAGCAGTACTTC. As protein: CASKTGSFPYEQYF.

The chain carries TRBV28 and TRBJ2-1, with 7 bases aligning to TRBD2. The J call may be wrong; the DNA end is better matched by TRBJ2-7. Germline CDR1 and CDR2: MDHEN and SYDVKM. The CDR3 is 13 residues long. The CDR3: CASNAGTIYEQYF. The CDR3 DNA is TGTGCCAGCAACGCCGGGACTATCTACGAGCAGTACTTC.

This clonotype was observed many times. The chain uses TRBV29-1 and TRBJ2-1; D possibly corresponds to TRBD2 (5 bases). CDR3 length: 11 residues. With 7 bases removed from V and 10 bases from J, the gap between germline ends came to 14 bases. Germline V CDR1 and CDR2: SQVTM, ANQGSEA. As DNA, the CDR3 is TGCAGCGGATTACTAGTCTCGGAGCAGTTCTTC. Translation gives CSGLLVSEQFF.

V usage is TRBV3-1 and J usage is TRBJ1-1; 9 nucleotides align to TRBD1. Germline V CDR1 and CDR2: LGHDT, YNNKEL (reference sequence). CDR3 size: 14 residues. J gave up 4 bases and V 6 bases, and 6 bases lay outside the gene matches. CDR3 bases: TGTGCCAGCAGATCCCGGGACAGGGCCACTGAAGCTTTCTTT. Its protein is CASRSRDRATEAFF.

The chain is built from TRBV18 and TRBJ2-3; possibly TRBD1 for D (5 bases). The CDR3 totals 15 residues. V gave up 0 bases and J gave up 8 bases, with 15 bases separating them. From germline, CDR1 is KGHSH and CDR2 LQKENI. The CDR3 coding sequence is TGTGCCAGCTCACCACCGTCTTCTAGACAGACTACGCAGTATTTT. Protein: CASSPPSSRQTTQYF.

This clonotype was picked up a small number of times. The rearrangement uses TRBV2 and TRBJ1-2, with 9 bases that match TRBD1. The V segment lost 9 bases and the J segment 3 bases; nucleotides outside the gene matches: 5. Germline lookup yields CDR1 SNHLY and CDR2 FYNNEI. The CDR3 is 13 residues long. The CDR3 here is CASIRDRDYGYTF. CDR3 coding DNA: TGTGCCAGTATCCGGGACAGGGACTATGGCTACACCTTC.

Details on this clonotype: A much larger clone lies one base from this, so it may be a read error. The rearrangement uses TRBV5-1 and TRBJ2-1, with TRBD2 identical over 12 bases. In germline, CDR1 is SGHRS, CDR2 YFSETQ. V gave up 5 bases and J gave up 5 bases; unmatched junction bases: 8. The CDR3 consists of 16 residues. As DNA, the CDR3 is TGCGCCAGCAGACTAGCGGGGGGAGGGACCCACAATGAGCAGTTCTTC. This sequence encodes CASRLAGGGTHNEQFF.

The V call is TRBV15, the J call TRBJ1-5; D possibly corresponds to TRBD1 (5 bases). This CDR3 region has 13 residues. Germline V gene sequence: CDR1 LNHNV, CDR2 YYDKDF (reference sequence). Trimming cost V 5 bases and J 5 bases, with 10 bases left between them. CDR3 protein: CATSWGLDQPQHF. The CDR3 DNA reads TGTGCCACCAGCTGGGGGTTAGATCAGCCCCAGCATTTT. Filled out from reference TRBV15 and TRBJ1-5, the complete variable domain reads DAMVIQNPRYQVTQFGKPVTLSCSQTLNHNVMYWYQQKSSQAPKLLFHYYDKDFNNEADTPDNFQSRRPNTSFCFLDIRSPGLGDTAMYLCATSWGLDQPQHFGDGTRLSIL.

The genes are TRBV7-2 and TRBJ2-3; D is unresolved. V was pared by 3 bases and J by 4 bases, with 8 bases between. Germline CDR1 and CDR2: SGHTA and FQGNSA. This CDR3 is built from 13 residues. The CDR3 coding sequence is TGTGCCAGCAGCTTTAATTTAGCAGATACGCAGTATTTT. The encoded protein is CASSFNLADTQYF.

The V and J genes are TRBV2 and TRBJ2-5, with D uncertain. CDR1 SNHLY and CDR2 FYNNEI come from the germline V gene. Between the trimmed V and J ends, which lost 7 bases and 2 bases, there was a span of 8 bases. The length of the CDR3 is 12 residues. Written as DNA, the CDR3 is TGTGCCAGCAAGACCAATCAAGAGACCCAGTACTTC. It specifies CASKTNQETQYF.

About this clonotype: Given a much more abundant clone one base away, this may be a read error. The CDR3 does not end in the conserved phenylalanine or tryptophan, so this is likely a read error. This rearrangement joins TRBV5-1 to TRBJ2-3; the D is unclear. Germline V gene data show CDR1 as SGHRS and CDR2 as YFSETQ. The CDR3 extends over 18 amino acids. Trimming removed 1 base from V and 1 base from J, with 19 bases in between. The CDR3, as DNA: TGCGCCAGCAGCTTGCAAGTGGCAAGGGAACGAGGCACAGATACGCAGTATTTA. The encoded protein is CASSLQVARERGTDTQYL.

The CDR3 protein is CASSQWYQETQYF. The DNA of the CDR3 is TGTGCCAGCAGCCAATGGTATCAAGAGACCCAGTACTTC. The V call is TRBV14, the J call TRBJ2-5, with D unclear. Trimming took 2 bases from V and 2 from J, leaving 6 bases between them. This CDR3 spans 13 amino acids. The germline CDR1 and CDR2 sequences are SGHDN and FVKESK. Full variable domain (rest looked up from reference TRBV14 and TRBJ2-5): EAGVTQFPSHSVIEKGQTVTLRCDPISGHDNLYWYRRVMGKEIKFLLHFVKESKQDESGMPNNRFLAERTGGTYSTLKVQPAELEDSGVYFCASSQWYQETQYFGPGTRLLVL.

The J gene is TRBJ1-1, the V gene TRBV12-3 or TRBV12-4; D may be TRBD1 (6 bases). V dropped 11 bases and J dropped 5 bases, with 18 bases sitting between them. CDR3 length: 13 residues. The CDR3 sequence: CAVSRGAHTEAFF. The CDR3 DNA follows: TGTGCCGTGTCACGGGGGGCGCATACTGAAGCTTTCTTT.

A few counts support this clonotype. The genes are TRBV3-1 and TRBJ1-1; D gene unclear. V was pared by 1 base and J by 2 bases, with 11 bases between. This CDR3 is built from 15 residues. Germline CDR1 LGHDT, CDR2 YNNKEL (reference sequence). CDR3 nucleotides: TGTGCCAGCAGCCAAGGGATCGAGGCCAACACTGAAGCTTTCTTT. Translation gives CASSQGIEANTEAFF.